The 3 T cell receptor beta chains in this list originate from one sample, sequenced in a study of T cells in Graves' hyperthyroidism and ophthalmopathy. Amplification targeted TCR beta CDR3 regions from RNA transcripts. Primed by the HTBI set, a first-round RT-PCR was run on the TCR CDR3. TCRdb called the multiplex PCR reads again in MiXCR, with one record for every CDR3 protein. The data show a few hundred thousand distinct CDR3 sequences, less than 20% seen once. The sequenced material came from blood. These receptors all stem from a woman younger than 30 with Graves' hyperthyroidism that later progressed to Graves' ophthalmopathy.

Concerning this clonotype itself: This may be a read error: a much more frequent sequence differs by one nucleotide. The CDR3 sequence is CASSLPGGFDEQSF. For the CDR3, the DNA is TGTGCCAGCAGTTTACCGGGGGGGTTCGATGAGCAGTCCTTC. The chain couples TRBV28 to TRBJ2-1, with 8 positions matching TRBD2. Per germline, CDR1 MDHEN and CDR2 SYDVKM. The CDR3 runs to 14 residues. Drawing the rest from reference TRBV28 and TRBJ2-1, the complete variable domain is DVKVTQSSRYLVKRTGEKVFLECVQDMDHENMFWYRQDPGLGLRLIYFSYDVKMKEKGDIPEGYSVSREKKERFSLILESASTNQTSMYLCASSLPGGFDEQSFGPGTRLTVL.

The sample holds a few counts of this clonotype. The chain uses TRBV5-1 and TRBJ2-7; D may correspond to TRBD1 or TRBD2 (5 bases each). This CDR3 spans 17 amino acids. Germline V CDR1 and CDR2: SGHRS, YFSETQ. Trimming took off 0 bases at V and 0 bases at J, with 16 bases between the two ends. The chain's CDR3 is CASSLGHYGDHSYEQYF. CDR3 sequence (DNA): TGCGCCAGCAGCTTGGGCCATTACGGGGACCACTCCTACGAGCAGTACTTC.

This clonotype was recorded at least ten times. This sequence joins TRBV7-9 and TRBJ2-5, with D possibly TRBD1 on 5 matching bases. The CDR3 sequence is 14 residues long. V was cut by 5 bases and J by 1 base, with 11 bases left in between. The germline V gene encodes CDR1 SEHNR and CDR2 FQNEAQ (reference sequence). This chain's CDR3 is CASSQTELQETQYF. In DNA, the CDR3 is TGTGCCAGCAGCCAGACAGAACTCCAAGAGACCCAGTACTTC. The full variable domain, in which reference TRBV7-9 and TRBJ2-5 provide the parts outside the CDR3, is DTGVSQNPRHKITKRGQNVTFRCDPISEHNRLYWYRQTLGQGPEFLTYFQNEAQLEKSRLLSDRFSAERPKGSFSTLEIQRTEQGDSAMYLCASSQTELQETQYFGPGTRLLVL.